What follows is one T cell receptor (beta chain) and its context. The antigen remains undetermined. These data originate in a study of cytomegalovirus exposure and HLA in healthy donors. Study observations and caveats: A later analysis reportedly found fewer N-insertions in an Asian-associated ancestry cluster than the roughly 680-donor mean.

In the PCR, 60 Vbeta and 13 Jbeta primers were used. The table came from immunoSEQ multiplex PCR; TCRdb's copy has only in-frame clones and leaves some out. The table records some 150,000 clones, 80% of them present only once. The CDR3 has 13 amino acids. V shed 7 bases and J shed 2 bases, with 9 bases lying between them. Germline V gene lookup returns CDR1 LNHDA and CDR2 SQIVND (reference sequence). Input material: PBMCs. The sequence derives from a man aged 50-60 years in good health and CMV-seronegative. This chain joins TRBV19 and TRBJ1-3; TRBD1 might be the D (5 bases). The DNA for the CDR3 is TGTGCCAGTACACAGGTTGCTGGAAACACCATATATTTT. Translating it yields CASTQVAGNTIYF.